The 17 T cell receptor beta chains in this list originate from one sample, sequenced in a study of cytomegalovirus exposure and HLA in healthy donors. The PCR ran on 60 Vbeta and 13 Jbeta primers. Here immunoSEQ multiplex PCR was the method, and the copy in TCRdb shows in-frame clones only, minus some. Of approximately 190,000 clones in the sample, roughly four fifths are singletons; the top ten hold over 2%. What was sequenced was PBMCs. The source is a woman in her twenties or thirties in good health and CMV-seropositive.

The V call is TRBV18, the J call TRBJ1-1, with D unclear. With 3 bases removed from V and 8 bases from J, the gap between germline ends came to 16 bases. Looked up from germline, CDR1 is KGHSH and CDR2 is LQKENI. The CDR3 sequence is 14 residues long. The CDR3 bases are TGTGCCAGCTCACCCGATATGAGTCTGATAGAAGCTTTCTTT. Its translation: CASSPDMSLIEAFF.

The rearrangement links TRBV28 to TRBJ1-5, with a tentative D call TRBD1 (5 bases). The germline V gene has CDR1 MDHEN and CDR2 SYDVKM. The ends were cut back, 5 bases at V and 9 bases at J, with 26 bases in the middle. There are 17 residues in the CDR3. The CDR3 DNA is TGTGCCAGCAGTATTGGAGGGCAGGACATAGTCGTGGGGCCCCAGCATTTT. The encoded protein is CASSIGGQDIVVGPQHF.

This chain joins TRBV4-1 and TRBJ2-5; TRBD2 matches at 11 bases. V dropped 2 bases and J dropped 1; count of bases not matched to a gene: 6. This CDR3 has 17 amino acids. Germline CDR1 and CDR2: MGHRA and YSYEKL. The CDR3 reads CASSQLASGGIQETQYF. Written as DNA, the CDR3 is TGCGCCAGCAGCCAATTAGCTAGCGGGGGGATCCAAGAGACCCAGTACTTC.

The chain combines TRBV5-1 with TRBJ2-1, with TRBD2 matching over 12 bases. The CDR3 is 16 residues long. The V gene's germline CDR1 is SGHRS and CDR2 YFSETQ. With 4 bases clipped from V and 4 bases from J, the junction kept 6 bases outside the gene matches. CDR3 in amino acids: CASSQGLAGIYNEQFF. The CDR3 coding sequence is TGCGCCAGCAGCCAAGGACTAGCGGGAATATACAATGAGCAGTTCTTC.

This clone was recorded only once. This sequence joins TRBV25-1 and TRBJ2-1; a possible D gene is TRBD2 (6 bases). The CDR3 consists of 12 residues. The germline V gene encodes CDR1 MGHDK and CDR2 SYGVNS. Trimming took 5 bases from V and 16 from J, leaving 18 bases between them. Here the CDR3 reads CASSQAAGHNFF. Written as DNA, the CDR3 is TGTGCCAGCAGTCAAGCCGCGGGGCACAACTTCTTC.

The chain combines TRBV27 with TRBJ1-5; 8 bases line up with TRBD1. The CDR3 has 16 amino acids. The J segment lost 1 base and the V segment lost 5 bases, leaving 7 bases of the junction unmatched. The germline CDR1 and CDR2 sequences are MNHEY and SMNVEV (reference sequence). CDR3 region: CASSPLRQGSNQPQHF. CDR3 DNA sequence: TGTGCCAGCAGTCCCTTAAGACAGGGGAGCAATCAGCCCCAGCATTTT.

The chain links TRBV4-3 to TRBJ2-5; 7 bases align to TRBD2. J gave up 2 bases and V 0 bases, and 6 bases lay outside the gene matches. Germline V gives CDR1 LGHNA, CDR2 YSLEER. This CDR3 region has 16 residues. In DNA form, the CDR3 reads TGCGCCAGCAGCCAAGAGGAGCGGGGAGGGCAAGAGACCCAGTACTTC. The encoded protein is CASSQEERGGQETQYF.

This clone was recorded a few times. V gene TRBV2 combines with J gene TRBJ2-3; 7 bases align to TRBD2. Germline V gene sequence: CDR1 SNHLY, CDR2 FYNNEI. V trimming: 7 bases; J trimming: 2 bases; junction bases outside the gene matches: 12. CDR3 length equals 16 residues. The CDR3 region is CASTEEGRGDTDTQYF. The CDR3 nucleotides are TGTGCCAGCACCGAGGAGGGACGGGGGGACACAGATACGCAGTATTTT. Filled out from reference TRBV2 and TRBJ2-3, the complete variable domain reads EPEVTQTPSHQVTQMGQEVILRCVPISNHLYFYWYRQILGQKVEFLVSFYNNEISEKSEIFDDQFSVERPDGSNFTLKIRSTKLEDSAMYFCASTEEGRGDTDTQYFGPGTRLTVL.

This clone appeared a few times. The V and J genes are TRBV5-4 and TRBJ2-5; TRBD1 agrees at 8 bases. CDR3 length: 13 residues. Germline CDR1 SGHNT, CDR2 YYREEE (reference sequence). The V and J ends lost 6 bases and 4 bases, in that order; junction bases with no gene match: 5. DNA of the CDR3: TGTGCCAGCACCCGACAGGGGAGAGAGACCCAGTACTTC. Encoded protein: CASTRQGRETQYF.

The chain is built from TRBV28 and TRBJ1-1, with 8 nucleotides matching TRBD1. The J segment lost 5 bases and the V segment lost 4 bases, leaving 12 bases of the junction unmatched. The CDR3 is 16 amino acids. Germline CDR1 and CDR2: MDHEN and SYDVKM. As DNA, the CDR3 is TGTGCCAGCAGTTCGACAGGGGAGGTTATATGGACTGAAGCTTTCTTT. The encoded protein is CASSSTGEVIWTEAFF.

The V call is TRBV7-6, the J call TRBJ2-1, with 7 bases identical to TRBD2. After removal of 1 base from V and 5 bases from J, the junction contained 5 bases not matched to a gene. The CDR3 spans 15 residues. Germline CDR1 and CDR2: SGHVS and FNYEAQ. The CDR3 DNA reads TGTGCCAGCAGCTTAGAACTAGCGAGAAACAATGAGCAGTTCTTC. Translation: CASSLELARNNEQFF. The variable domain in full, with the rest retrieved from reference TRBV7-6 and TRBJ2-1, is GAGVSQSPRYKVTKRGQDVALRCDPISGHVSLYWYRQALGQGPEFLTYFNYEAQQDKSGLPNDRFSAERPEGSISTLTIQRTEQRDSAMYRCASSLELARNNEQFFGPGTRLTVL.

V gene TRBV6-5 combines with J gene TRBJ2-5; D gene ambiguous. Germline values: CDR1 MNHEY, CDR2 SVGAGI. Trimming removed 6 bases at V and 1 base at J, with 9 bases between. There are 13 residues in the CDR3. The CDR3 region has the DNA TGTGCCAGCAGCCCGAGCACCCAAGAGACCCAGTACTTC. Amino acids: CASSPSTQETQYF.

V is TRBV2 and J is TRBJ1-2; no reliable D call. V was trimmed by 5 bases and J by 2 bases, leaving 6 bases between them. The germline gives CDR1 SNHLY, CDR2 FYNNEI. The CDR3 runs to 12 residues. In nucleotides, the CDR3 is TGTGCCAGCAGTAAACAAAACTATGGCTACACCTTC. Amino acids: CASSKQNYGYTF.

The V and J genes are TRBV6-5 and TRBJ2-7, with 9 bases identical to TRBD1. The CDR3 has 13 amino acids. The trim removed 5 bases at V and 7 bases at J, leaving 6 bases unmatched. From germline, CDR1 is MNHEY and CDR2 SVGAGI. CDR3: CASSRQGVWEQYF. CDR3 DNA: TGTGCCAGCAGTCGACAGGGGGTCTGGGAGCAGTACTTC.

The chain uses TRBV9 and TRBJ2-1; 8 nucleotides match TRBD1. This CDR3 has 15 amino acids. Per the germline V gene, CDR1 is SGDLS and CDR2 is YYNGEE. J gave up 6 bases and V 5 bases, and 10 bases lay outside the gene matches. CDR3 DNA sequence: TGTGCCAGCAGTCGACAGGGGTTAGGTGGCAATGAGCAGTTCTTC. Translating it yields CASSRQGLGGNEQFF.

The CDR3 DNA reads as TGTGCCAGCAGCTTACAGGGGAACACTGAAGCTTTCTTT. It encodes CASSLQGNTEAFF. The rearrangement links TRBV7-3 to TRBJ1-1; D perhaps matches TRBD1 (5 bases). The germline gives CDR1 SGHTA, CDR2 FQGTGA. The CDR3 consists of 13 residues. V lost 2 bases and J lost 1, with 5 bases in between.

V usage is TRBV11-2 and J usage is TRBJ2-1; D not resolved. The CDR3 runs 14 residues. Germline V CDR1 and CDR2: SGHAT, FQNNGV. V gave up 3 bases and J gave up 2 bases, with 8 bases separating them. The CDR3 spells CASSFGQAYNEQFF. The CDR3 nucleotides read TGTGCCAGCAGCTTTGGGCAAGCCTACAATGAGCAGTTCTTC.